One and the same sample provided the 5 T cell receptor beta chains below, sequenced in a study of blood T cell repertoires in COVID-19. Only in-frame clones appear in the TCRdb table, and some are missing; sequencing was by immunoSEQ multiplex PCR. The sample has a few hundred thousand clones; 87% are singletons. Sequencing was carried out using PBMCs or T cells enriched from blood (not recorded which). Receptors originate from a man between 35 and 55 years old in a cohort exposed to, infected with or recovered from COVID-19 (not recorded which).

The chain employs TRBV5-1 and TRBJ1-1, with D possibly being TRBD1 (5 bases). Germline lookup yields CDR1 SGHRS and CDR2 YFSETQ. Trimming stripped 0 bases from V and 1 base from J, with 10 bases between. The CDR3 runs 15 residues. CDR3 amino acids: CASSLGGGRNTEAFF. The CDR3, as DNA: TGCGCCAGCAGCTTGGGGGGCGGTAGGAACACTGAAGCTTTCTTT.

V and J are TRBV7-2 and TRBJ1-2; 9 nucleotides match TRBD1. The germline V gene has CDR1 SGHTA and CDR2 FQGNSA. Trimming cost V 5 bases and J 2 bases; bases outside gene matches: 15. The CDR3 has 18 amino acids. In DNA, the CDR3 is TGTGCCAGCAGCCCGCCATTTACAGGGGGCACGTACAACTATGGCTACACCTTC. It encodes CASSPPFTGGTYNYGYTF.

In its sample, this clone was seen once. The gene calls are TRBV5-6 and TRBJ1-5; 7 bases agree with TRBD1. Germline V CDR1 and CDR2: SGHDT, YYEEEE. The CDR3 has 14 amino acids. Trimming at V came to 2 bases and at J to 7 bases, leaving 6 bases not matched to a gene. CDR3 loop: CASSLTGAGQPQHF. As DNA, the CDR3 is TGTGCCAGCAGCTTAACAGGGGCTGGACAGCCCCAGCATTTT.

The rearrangement joins TRBV14 to TRBJ1-2, with D uncertain. This CDR3 spans 15 amino acids. Germline V gene lookup returns CDR1 SGHDN and CDR2 FVKESK. Trimming stripped 0 bases from V and 8 bases from J, with 16 bases between. CDR3 sequence (DNA): TGTGCCAGCAGCCAAGACCAGCGCGGCTTTTGGGGCTACACCTTC. The encoded protein is CASSQDQRGFWGYTF.

This clone was counted a single time. V is TRBV5-1 and J is TRBJ2-3; TRBD2 agrees at 10 bases. The CDR3 consists of 15 residues. Trimming took 4 bases from V and 0 from J; bases not matched to a gene: 2. CDR1 and CDR2 from the germline V gene are SGHRS and YFSETQ. The CDR3 protein is CASSKTSGSTDTQYF. The CDR3 DNA follows: TGCGCCAGCAGCAAGACTAGCGGGAGCACAGATACGCAGTATTTT. The complete variable domain, with remaining parts taken from reference TRBV5-1 and TRBJ2-3, reads KAGVTQTPRYLIKTRGQQVTLSCSPISGHRSVSWYQQTPGQGLQFLFEYFSETQRNKGNFPGRFSGRQFSNSRSEMNVSTLELGDSALYLCASSKTSGSTDTQYFGPGTRLTVL.